These 21 T cell receptor beta chains were all obtained from the same sample, sequenced in a study of CD8 T cell repertoires and HIV-1 epitope variants. Assay: immunoSEQ multiplex PCR; the TCRdb copy retains only in-frame clones and omits some. The sample has roughly 4,800 clones, 55% to 70% seen once. The antigens for these receptors are not known. Sequencing was done on a sample of cultured CD8+ T cells derived from PBMCs. The receptors shown here come from a male donor with HIV.

The rearrangement uses TRBV6-1 and TRBJ2-1; D is perhaps TRBD1 or TRBD2 (6 bases each). Trimming stripped 7 bases from V and 5 bases from J, with 12 bases between. Germline V gives CDR1 MNHNS, CDR2 SASEGT. CDR3 length equals 13 residues. The CDR3 region is CASKRGPNNEQFF. The DNA of the CDR3 is TGTGCCAGCAAACGGGGGCCTAACAATGAGCAGTTCTTC.

V is TRBV28 and J is TRBJ2-1, with 12 bases that match TRBD2. Germline CDR1 and CDR2: MDHEN and SYDVKM. V shed 2 bases, J shed 7 bases, and the junction held 3 bases outside the gene matches. This CDR3 has 15 amino acids. CDR3 DNA sequence: TGTGCCAGCAGTTTAGGGCTAGCGGGAGGGAATGAGCAGTTCTTC. Encoded protein: CASSLGLAGGNEQFF.

The chain employs TRBV4-2 and TRBJ1-4; D remains unclear. CDR1 and CDR2 (germline): LGHNA, YNFKEQ. The CDR3 runs to 16 residues. V dropped 5 bases and J dropped 0 bases, with 13 bases sitting between them. This CDR3 is CASSESYRTTNEKLFF. The DNA of the CDR3 is TGTGCCAGCAGCGAATCGTACAGAACAACTAATGAAAAACTGTTTTTT.

The V gene is TRBV7-9, the J gene TRBJ2-3; D ambiguous. Germline V gene sequence: CDR1 SEHNR, CDR2 FQNEAQ (reference sequence). The CDR3 is made up of 16 amino acids. V was cut by 11 bases and J by 0 bases, with 21 bases left in between. The CDR3 spells CAYLPTLSRSTDTQYF. The DNA for the CDR3 is TGTGCCTATTTGCCCACGTTGTCGAGAAGCACAGATACGCAGTATTTT.

This chain joins TRBV4-3 and TRBJ2-7; 7 nucleotides match TRBD1. The CDR3 has 16 residues. The V gene's germline CDR1 is LGHNA and CDR2 YSLEER. V was pared by 0 bases and J by 0 bases, with 5 bases of the junction left unmatched. This CDR3 is CASSQDRDSSSYEQYF. The CDR3 coding sequence is TGCGCCAGCAGCCAAGACCGGGACAGCAGCTCCTACGAGCAGTACTTC.

The chain uses TRBV12-5 and TRBJ2-1, with D perhaps TRBD1 (6 bases). With 0 bases removed from V and 9 bases from J, the gap between germline ends came to 18 bases. CDR1 LGHNT and CDR2 FRNRAP come from the germline V gene. This CDR3 spans 16 amino acids. The CDR3 DNA sequence: TGTGCTAGTGGTTTGGTTGTAGGGGCCCGAGGGGGTGAGCAGTTCTTC. Translating gives CASGLVVGARGGEQFF.

The chain links TRBV9 to TRBJ1-1; D might be TRBD1 (5 bases). The CDR3 sequence is 14 residues long. Germline values: CDR1 SGDLS, CDR2 YYNGEE. Trimming removed 3 bases at V and 4 bases at J, with 13 bases between. CDR3 amino acids: CASSAGVGVTEAFF. DNA for the CDR3: TGTGCCAGCAGCGCGGGGGTAGGGGTCACTGAAGCTTTCTTT.

This rearrangement joins TRBV19 to TRBJ1-5, with D hard to call. Trimming took 5 bases from V and 0 from J, leaving 11 bases between them. Germline CDR1 is LNHDA and CDR2 is SQIVND (reference sequence). The CDR3 totals 15 residues. CDR3 sequence (DNA): TGTGCCAGTAGTGTATCTTGGGTTAGCAATCAGCCCCAGCATTTT. Encoded protein: CASSVSWVSNQPQHF.

This clone was picked up a small number of times. V and J are TRBV27 and TRBJ2-7, with 7 bases aligning to TRBD1. The CDR3 runs 13 residues. Per the germline V gene, CDR1 is MNHEY and CDR2 is SMNVEV (reference sequence). The J segment lost 4 bases and the V segment lost 5 bases, leaving 5 bases of the junction unmatched. CDR3 sequence: CASSVGTAYEQYF. The CDR3, as DNA: TGTGCCAGCAGTGTAGGGACAGCTTACGAGCAGTACTTC.

The chain couples TRBV27 to TRBJ2-1; unclear D gene. V was cut by 2 bases and J by 4 bases, with 6 bases left in between. The CDR3 length is 13 residues. Germline-derived CDR1 and CDR2 are MNHEY and SMNVEV (reference sequence). The CDR3 here is CASSLNRYNEQFF. For the CDR3, the DNA is TGTGCCAGCAGTTTAAACAGATACAATGAGCAGTTCTTC.

The chain is built from TRBV6-1 and TRBJ2-5; maybe TRBD1 (7 bases). Germline V gene data show CDR1 as MNHNS and CDR2 as SASEGT. Trimming removed 2 bases at V and 4 bases at J, with 20 bases between. The CDR3 totals 17 residues. CDR3 loop: CASSELLGDSGSETQYF. DNA for the CDR3: TGTGCCAGCAGTGAACTCCTCGGGGACAGCGGGTCAGAGACCCAGTACTTC.

The chain recombines TRBV6-5 with TRBJ2-5; no clear D gene. The CDR3 loop spans 12 amino acids. CDR1 MNHEY and CDR2 SVGAGI come from the germline V gene. The V end was cut by 5 bases, the J end by 5 bases, with 9 bases between. The CDR3 nucleotides are TGTGCCAGCAGTGGCCGTTCGGAGACCCAGTACTTC. This codes for CASSGRSETQYF.

This clone was seen a single time. One end of the junction does not line up with germline, which may come from a read error. This rearrangement joins TRBV5-3 to TRBJ2-7; D unclear. TRBV5-3 is an ORF, and what it does is uncertain. The length of the CDR3 is 13 residues. CDR3 coding DNA: TGTGCCAGCAGCTTGGGCAGCTCCTACGAGCAGTACTTC. It codes for CASSLGSSYEQYF.

The V gene is TRBV5-6, the J gene TRBJ1-5; D is undetermined. The CDR3 is 15 residues long. Germline V gene sequence: CDR1 SGHDT, CDR2 YYEEEE. The V end was cut by 4 bases, the J end by 0 bases, with 11 bases between. The CDR3 sequence is CASSASRYSNQPQHF. Here the CDR3 DNA reads TGTGCCAGCAGCGCCTCCCGCTATAGCAATCAGCCCCAGCATTTT.

This chain uses TRBV5-4 with TRBJ2-1; 8 bases are a match to TRBD1. The V segment lost 5 bases and the J segment 7 bases; nucleotides outside the gene matches: 11. This CDR3 is 15 amino acids long. Germline CDR1 and CDR2: SGHNT and YYREEE (reference sequence). CDR3 bases: TGTGCCAGCAGACCAGGACAGGGAACATTTAATGAGCAGTTCTTC. Amino acids: CASRPGQGTFNEQFF.

The genes are TRBV2 and TRBJ1-5, with D maybe TRBD1 (6 bases). Trimming shortened V by 6 bases and J by 5 bases, and 17 bases separated the two germline ends. The CDR3 is made up of 15 amino acids. CDR1 is SNHLY, CDR2 FYNNEI, per germline. The CDR3 here is CASRGTRGVDQPQHF. CDR3 nucleotides: TGTGCCAGCAGAGGGACACGGGGAGTCGATCAGCCCCAGCATTTT.

This rearrangement joins TRBV5-1 to TRBJ2-2; 8 nucleotides line up with TRBD2. Looked up from germline, CDR1 is SGHRS and CDR2 is YFSETQ. The CDR3 has 14 residues. V was clipped by 7 bases and J by 3 bases; unmatched bases: 5. In DNA form, the CDR3 reads TGCGCCAGCTCCAGGGGACTAGACACCGGGGAGCTGTTTTTT. Its protein is CASSRGLDTGELFF.

The V and J genes are TRBV2 and TRBJ1-4, with a weak D call TRBD1 (6 bases). CDR3 length: 13 residues. Germline CDR1 is SNHLY and CDR2 is FYNNEI. Trimming stripped 11 bases from V and 5 bases from J, with 15 bases between. CDR3 sequence (DNA): TGTGCCTGGGGGGGGCAGACCAATGAAAAACTGTTTTTT. Translation: CAWGGQTNEKLFF.

The V gene is TRBV7-9, the J gene TRBJ2-7, with TRBD1 identical over 9 bases. The CDR3 runs 17 residues. The V gene end was trimmed by 4 bases and the J gene end by 2 bases; junction bases not matched to a gene: 12. Per germline, CDR1 SEHNR and CDR2 FQNEAQ (reference sequence). CDR3: CASSSQGQGGNTYEQYF. DNA for the CDR3: TGTGCCAGCAGCTCCCAGGGACAGGGAGGTAACACCTACGAGCAGTACTTC.

The rearrangement links TRBV14 to TRBJ1-6, with D possibly being TRBD1 (5 bases). Germline CDR1 and CDR2: SGHDN and FVKESK. The CDR3 spans 16 residues. V was shortened by 0 bases and J by 2 bases, with 8 bases between the two germline ends. The CDR3 reads CASSQEWGAYNSPLHF. Written as DNA, the CDR3 is TGTGCCAGCAGCCAAGAGTGGGGGGCCTATAATTCACCCCTCCACTTT.

This clone was recorded a few times. CDR3 coding DNA: TGCAGCGTTGAGGGAGACTCTAATGAAAAACTGTTTTTT. Translation gives CSVEGDSNEKLFF. This chain connects TRBV29-1 to TRBJ1-4; D is ambiguous. This CDR3 comprises 13 residues. In germline, CDR1 is SQVTM, CDR2 ANQGSEA. The ends were cut back, 3 bases at V and 3 bases at J, with 8 bases in the middle.